This record concerns one T cell receptor (beta chain) sequence. This entry comes from a study of blood T cell repertoires in COVID-19. Study-level background: Samples came from the United States, Italy and Spain, spanning acute and convalescent COVID-19. The analysed material was cDNA or gDNA that came from T cells, B-cell-depleted T cells, or PBMCs.

Here immunoSEQ multiplex PCR was the method, and the copy in TCRdb shows in-frame clones only, minus some. This sample has 150,000 to 200,000 clones; roughly four fifths occur once, and the top ten carry about 11%. CDR1 is MNHNS, CDR2 SASEGT, per germline. CDR3 length: 15 residues. The V gene lost 3 bases and the J gene lost 4 bases, with 13 bases spanning the gap. The sequenced material came from PBMCs or T cells enriched from blood (not recorded which). This sequence joins TRBV6-1 and TRBJ2-1; D is unclear. The sequence was obtained from a man aged 35 to 55 who had recovered from COVID-19. CDR3 protein: CASSDSGPLYNEQFF. CDR3 DNA: TGTGCCAGCAGTGATTCTGGGCCCCTATACAATGAGCAGTTCTTC.